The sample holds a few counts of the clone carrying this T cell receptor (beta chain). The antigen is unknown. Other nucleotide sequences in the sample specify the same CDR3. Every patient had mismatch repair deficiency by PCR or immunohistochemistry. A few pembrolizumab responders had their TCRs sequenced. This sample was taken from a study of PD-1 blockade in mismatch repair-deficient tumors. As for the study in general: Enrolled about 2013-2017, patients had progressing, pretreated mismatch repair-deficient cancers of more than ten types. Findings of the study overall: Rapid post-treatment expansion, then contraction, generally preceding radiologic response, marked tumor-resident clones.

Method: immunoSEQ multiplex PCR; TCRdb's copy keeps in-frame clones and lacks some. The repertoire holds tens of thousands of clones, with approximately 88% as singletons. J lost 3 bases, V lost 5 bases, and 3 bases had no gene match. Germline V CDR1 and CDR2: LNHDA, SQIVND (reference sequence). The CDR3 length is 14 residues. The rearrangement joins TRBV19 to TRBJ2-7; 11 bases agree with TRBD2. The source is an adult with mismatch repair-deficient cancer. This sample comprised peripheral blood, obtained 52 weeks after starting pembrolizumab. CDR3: CASSPGTSGYEQYF. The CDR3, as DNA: TGTGCCAGTAGTCCCGGGACTAGCGGCTACGAGCAGTACTTC.